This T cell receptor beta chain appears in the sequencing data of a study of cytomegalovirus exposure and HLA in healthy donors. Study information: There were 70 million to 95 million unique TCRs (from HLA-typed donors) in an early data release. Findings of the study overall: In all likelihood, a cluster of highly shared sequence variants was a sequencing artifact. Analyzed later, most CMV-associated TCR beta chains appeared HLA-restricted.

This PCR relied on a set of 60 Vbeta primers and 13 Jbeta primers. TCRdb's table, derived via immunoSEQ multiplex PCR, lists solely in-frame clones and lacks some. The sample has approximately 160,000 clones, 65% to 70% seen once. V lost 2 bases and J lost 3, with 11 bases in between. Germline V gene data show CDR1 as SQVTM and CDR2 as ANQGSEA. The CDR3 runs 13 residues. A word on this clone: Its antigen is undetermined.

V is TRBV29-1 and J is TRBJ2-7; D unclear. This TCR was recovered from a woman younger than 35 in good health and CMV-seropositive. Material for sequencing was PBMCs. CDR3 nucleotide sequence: TGCAGCGTTGAATTGCCCGAGGACTACGAGCAGTACTTC. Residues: CSVELPEDYEQYF.